Listed below are T cell receptor beta chains from one sample, sequenced in a study of blood T cell repertoires in COVID-19. The assay was immunoSEQ multiplex PCR, and TCRdb's table has in-frame clones only and misses some. The repertoire holds some 230,000 clones, with about 80% as singletons. Material: peripheral blood. These receptors were obtained from a woman under 40 who had recovered from COVID-19. Both conserved end residues are part of each CDR3. The order of the fields is V gene, clone size, J gene, CDR3 length, D gene, CDR3 DNA, CDR3 protein. D genes are given only for firm matches. Only part of the rows carry a size: once, few, many, or a class if the clone is expanded.

>TRBV11-3|NA|TRBJ2-3|15|NA
TGTGCCAGCAGCTTAGATTCGCAGGGCACAGATACGCAGTATTTT
CASSLDSQGTDTQYF
>TRBV5-1|NA|TRBJ2-1|16|TRBD2
TGCGCCAGCAGCTTGAGGCTAGCGGGGGGAGGCGGTGAGCAGTTCTTC
CASSLRLAGGGGEQFF
>TRBV3-1/TRBV3-2|NA|TRBJ1-3|15|TRBD1
TGTGCCAGCAGCCTTGACAGGGGGACTGGAAACACCATATATTTT
CASSLDRGTGNTIYF
>TRBV11-2|NA|TRBJ2-7|13|NA
TGTGCCAGCAGCTTAGAAATTGCGGGCGAGCAGTACTTC
CASSLEIAGEQYF
>TRBV27|NA|TRBJ1-1|13|NA
TGTGCCAGCAGTTTATCCGACGGGTTCGAAGCTTTCTTT
CASSLSDGFEAFF
>TRBV7-2|few|TRBJ1-2|14|NA
TGTGCCAGCAGCCCCTCGGCGGCTAACTATGGCTACACCTTC
CASSPSAANYGYTF
>TRBV19|NA|TRBJ2-7|13|TRBD1
TGTGCCAGTAGCTCGCAGGGGGATTACGAGCAGTACTTC
CASSSQGDYEQYF
>TRBV27|NA|TRBJ1-1|14|NA
TGTGCCAGCAGTGGCCAGACAGGGAACACTGAAGCTTTCTTT
CASSGQTGNTEAFF
>TRBV28|once|TRBJ2-6|17|NA
TGTGCCAGCAGTGAGACAGGTGACTTCTCTGGGGCCAACGTCCTGACTTTC
CASSETGDFSGANVLTF
>TRBV3-1/TRBV3-2|once|TRBJ1-5|15|NA
TGTGCCAGCAGCCAAGACGCCAACCAGGGTAGGCCCCAGCATTTT
CASSQDANQGRPQHF
>TRBV4-1|NA|TRBJ1-6|13|NA
TGCGCCAGCAGCCAAGGCCCGGGTTCACCCCTCCACTTT
CASSQGPGSPLHF
>TRBV24-1|NA|TRBJ2-3|12|NA
TGTGCCACCAGTGAACCTACGAATACGCAGTATTTT
CATSEPTNTQYF
>TRBV7-9|NA|TRBJ2-5|16|NA
TGTGCCAGCAGCGTAGCGTATTTAAGACAGCAAGAGACCCAGTACTTC
CASSVAYLRQQETQYF
>TRBV10-1|NA|TRBJ1-2|13|NA
TGCGCCAGCAGCGAAGACAGCACCTATGGCTACACCTTC
CASSEDSTYGYTF
>TRBV7-8|NA|TRBJ2-1|17|NA
TGTGCCAGCATCCTCCGCGGGGTCGAAAGCTCCTACAATGAGCAGTTCTTC
CASILRGVESSYNEQFF
>TRBV3-1/TRBV3-2|NA|TRBJ1-2|14|NA
TGTGCCAGCAGCCAAGATTCAGGGAACTATGGCTACACCTTC
CASSQDSGNYGYTF
>TRBV27|NA|TRBJ1-6|14|TRBD1
TGTGCCAGCAGACCGGGACAGGGTAATTCACCCCTCCACTTT
CASRPGQGNSPLHF
>TRBV27|NA|TRBJ2-7|13|NA
TGTGCCAGCAGTTTAGGAGGAAGCTACGAGCAGTACTTC
CASSLGGSYEQYF
>TRBV12-5|NA|TRBJ2-7|18|TRBD1
TGTGCTAGTGGTTTGGTCCCCCCCGGGACGGACAGGAGCTACGAGCAGTACTTC
CASGLVPPGTDRSYEQYF
>TRBV5-1|NA|TRBJ2-3|15|NA
TGCGCCAGCAGAAGGGGCGGGGGCAGCACAGATACGCAGTATTTT
CASRRGGGSTDTQYF
>TRBV6-5|NA|TRBJ1-4|14|TRBD1
TGTGCCAGCAGGACAGGGGAGATAAGCGAAAAACTGTTTTTT
CASRTGEISEKLFF
>TRBV5-4|many|TRBJ2-1|15|TRBD2
TGTGCCAGCAGCCGGACTAGCGACTCCTACAATGAGCAGTTCTTC
CASSRTSDSYNEQFF
>TRBV19|NA|TRBJ1-2|15|NA
TGTGCCAGTAGTATAGAACAGGGACACGGGCGCGGCTACACCTTC
CASSIEQGHGRGYTF
>TRBV7-6|NA|TRBJ2-7|15|NA
TGTGCCAGCAGCTTAGGGCTGCAGGGTTCTTACGAGCAGTACTTC
CASSLGLQGSYEQYF
>TRBV30|NA|TRBJ1-5|13|NA
TGTGCCTGGAGTGAGGGGGACGGGCAGCCCCAGCATTTT
CAWSEGDGQPQHF
>TRBV28|once|TRBJ2-7|12|NA
TGTGCCAGCAGTTTAGGAGGTTACGAGCAGTACTTC
CASSLGGYEQYF
>TRBV30|NA|TRBJ1-1|11|NA
TGTGCCTGGAGGGTCGGGACTGAAGCTTTCTTT
CAWRVGTEAFF
>TRBV27|once|TRBJ2-1|14|TRBD2
TGTGCCAGCAGTCCCAGGACTAGCGGAAATGAGCAGTTCTTC
CASSPRTSGNEQFF
>TRBV2|NA|TRBJ2-4|14|TRBD1
TGTGCCAGCAGCTCTCAGGGGGTCAGGGACATTCAGTACTTC
CASSSQGVRDIQYF
>TRBV5-4|NA|TRBJ2-1|20|TRBD2
TGTGCCAGCAGCTTGGCCGACAATCCAGCTCTAGCGGGACTTGATTATGAGCAGTTCTTC
CASSLADNPALAGLDYEQFF
>TRBV9|NA|TRBJ1-6|17|NA
TGTGCCAGCAGCGTAGGACACAGGGTCTCCTATAATTCACCCCTCCACTTT
CASSVGHRVSYNSPLHF
>TRBV7-2|few|TRBJ2-2|15|TRBD1
TGTGCCAGCAGCTGGACAGGGGCGAACACCGGGGAGCTGTTTTTT
CASSWTGANTGELFF
>TRBV10-3|NA|TRBJ1-4|14|TRBD1
TGTGCCATCAGTGGGACAGGGGGGGAGGAAAAACTGTTTTTT
CAISGTGGEEKLFF
>TRBV2|NA|TRBJ1-2|14|TRBD1
TGTGCCAGCAGTGTCGCCGGGACAGGAGATGGCTACACCTTC
CASSVAGTGDGYTF
>TRBV25-1|NA|TRBJ2-7|12|NA
TGTGCCAGCAGTCCCCGAGCCTCAGAGCAGTACTTC
CASSPRASEQYF
>TRBV7-2|NA|TRBJ2-1|15|TRBD2
TGTGCCAGCAGCATTACTAGCGGGGCTTACAATGAGCAGTTCTTC
CASSITSGAYNEQFF
>TRBV20-1|few|TRBJ2-1|15|TRBD2
TGCAGTGCTAGTCCCCCGACTAGCGGGGAGAGTGAGCAGTTCTTC
CSASPPTSGESEQFF
>TRBV7-9|few|TRBJ2-1|15|NA
TGTGCCAGCAGCTACGGAGCAGGGTTCTCCAATGAGCAGTTCTTC
CASSYGAGFSNEQFF
>TRBV2|NA|TRBJ2-4|15|NA
TGTGCCAGCAGTGCGGGCAGGGTGGCCAAAAACATTCAGTACTTC
CASSAGRVAKNIQYF
>TRBV27|NA|TRBJ2-7|15|NA
TGTGCCAGCAGTTTATCTCCTCGTAGAACCTACGAGCAGTACTTC
CASSLSPRRTYEQYF